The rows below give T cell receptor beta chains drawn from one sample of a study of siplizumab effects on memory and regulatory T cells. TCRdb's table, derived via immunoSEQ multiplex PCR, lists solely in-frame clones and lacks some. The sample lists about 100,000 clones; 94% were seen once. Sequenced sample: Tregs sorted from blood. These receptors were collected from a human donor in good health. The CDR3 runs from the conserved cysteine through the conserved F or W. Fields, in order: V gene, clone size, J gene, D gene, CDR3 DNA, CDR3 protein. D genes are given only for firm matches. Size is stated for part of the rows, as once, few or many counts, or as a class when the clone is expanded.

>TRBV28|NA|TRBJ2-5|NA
TGTGCCAGCAGTCCTTTCGGTCTAAACGGGGAGACCCAGTACTTC
CASSPFGLNGETQYF
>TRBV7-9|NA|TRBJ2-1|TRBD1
TGTGCCAGCAGACTAACCGGGACAGGGTTTTTCTTC
CASRLTGTGFFF
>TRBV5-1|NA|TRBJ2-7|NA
TGCGCCAGCAGCGGGACCCTCTACGAGCAGTACTTC
CASSGTLYEQYF
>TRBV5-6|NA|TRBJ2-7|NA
TGTGCCAGCAGCTTCGAGAGGAGGGCCCTCTCCTACGAGCAGTACTTC
CASSFERRALSYEQYF
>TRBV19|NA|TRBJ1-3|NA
TGTGCCAGTAGTTTCAAGTGGGGAAACACCATATATTTT
CASSFKWGNTIYF
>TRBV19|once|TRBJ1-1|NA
TGTGCCAGTAGTATAGACAGGGTAGTCACTGAAGCTTTCTTT
CASSIDRVVTEAFF
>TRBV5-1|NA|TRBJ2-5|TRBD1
TGCGCCAGCAGCTTTGGGACAGGGGGCGCGGAGACCCAGTACTTC
CASSFGTGGAETQYF
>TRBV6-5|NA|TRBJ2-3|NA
TGTGCCAGCAGACGAGACGCAAACACAGATACGCAGTATTTT
CASRRDANTDTQYF
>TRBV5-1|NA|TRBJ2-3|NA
TGCGCCAGCAATCCAGCGGCCGTCACAGATACGCAGTATTTT
CASNPAAVTDTQYF
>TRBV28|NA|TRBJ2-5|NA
TGTGCCAGCAGCCAGGGTTCCACAGAGACCCAGTACTTC
CASSQGSTETQYF
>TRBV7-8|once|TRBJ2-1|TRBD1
TGTGCCAGCAGCCACCAGTTCGGGACAGGGTTAAGGAATGAGCAGTTCTTC
CASSHQFGTGLRNEQFF
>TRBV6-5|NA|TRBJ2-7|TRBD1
TGTGCCAGCAGTTCCGTGACAGGGAAGGGCTACGAGCAGTACTTC
CASSSVTGKGYEQYF
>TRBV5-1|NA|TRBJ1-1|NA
TGCGCCAGCAGCTTTATGAGAGCCACTGAAGCTTTCTTT
CASSFMRATEAFF
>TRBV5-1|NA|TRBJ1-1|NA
TGCGCCAGCAGCTTTCTTGGATGGGACAAAGCTTTCTTT
CASSFLGWDKAFF
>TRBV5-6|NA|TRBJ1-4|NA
TGTGCCAGCAGCGTCCTTGGAACAACTAATGAAAAACTGTTTTTT
CASSVLGTTNEKLFF
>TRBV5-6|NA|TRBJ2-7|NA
TGTGCCAGCAGCTTTTCTAATCGGGGGCCCCGGGGCGAGCAGTACTTC
CASSFSNRGPRGEQYF
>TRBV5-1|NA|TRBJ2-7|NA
TGCGCCAGCAGCCTCTACACCACCTACGAGCAGTACTTC
CASSLYTTYEQYF
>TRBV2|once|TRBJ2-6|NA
TGTGCCAGCAGTAGCGACAGAGCTGGGGCCAACGTCCTGACTTTC
CASSSDRAGANVLTF
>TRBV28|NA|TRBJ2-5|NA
TGTGCCAGCAGCCAGTCAGTCCAAGAGACCCAGTACTTC
CASSQSVQETQYF
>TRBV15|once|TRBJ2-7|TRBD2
TGTGCCACCAGCTCCGTACCAGGAGCGGGAGGGAACCCCTACGAGCAGTACTTC
CATSSVPGAGGNPYEQYF
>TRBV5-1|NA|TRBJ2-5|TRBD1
TGCGCCAGCAGCTTGGGGACAGGCTTAGAGACCCAGTACTTC
CASSLGTGLETQYF
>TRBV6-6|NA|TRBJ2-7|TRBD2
TGTGCCAGCAGCCGGGGGACTAGCGCGCACGAGCAGTACTTC
CASSRGTSAHEQYF
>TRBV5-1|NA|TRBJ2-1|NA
TGCGCCAGCAGCTTGGCCAAGGGGGATTTCTACAATGAGCAGTTCTTC
CASSLAKGDFYNEQFF
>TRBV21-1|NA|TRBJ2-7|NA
TGTGCCAGCAGCACGACAGGGAGAGACTACGAGCAGTACTTC
CASSTTGRDYEQYF
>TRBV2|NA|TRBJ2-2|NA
TGTGCCAGCAGTCCGCCCGTGACCGGGGAGCTGTTTTTT
CASSPPVTGELFF
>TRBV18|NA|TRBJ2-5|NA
TGTGCCAGCGTCTCTAGGGGCGTGATGTTAGGAGAGACCCAGTACTTC
CASVSRGVMLGETQYF
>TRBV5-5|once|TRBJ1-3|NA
TGTGCCAGCACCCGGCGGGCCGTTCCGGGCTCTGGAAACACCATATATTTT
CASTRRAVPGSGNTIYF
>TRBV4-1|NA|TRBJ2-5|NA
TGCGCCAGCAGCCAAGATCTTCGGGGCAGGTGGGAGACCCAGTACTTC
CASSQDLRGRWETQYF
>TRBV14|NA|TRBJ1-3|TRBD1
TGTGCCAGCAGTCTACAGGGGGATAGAAGAAACACCATATATTTT
CASSLQGDRRNTIYF
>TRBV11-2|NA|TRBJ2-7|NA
TGTGCCAGCAGCTTAGGACCGGGGCTATGGTTTATCTACGAGCAGTACTTC
CASSLGPGLWFIYEQYF
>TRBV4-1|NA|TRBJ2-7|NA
TGCGCCAGCAGCCCGCTGTCCAGCGGAAACGAGCAGTACTTC
CASSPLSSGNEQYF
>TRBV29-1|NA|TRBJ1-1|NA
TGCAGCGTTGAAGGGGGCTTGAACACTGAAGCTTTCTTT
CSVEGGLNTEAFF
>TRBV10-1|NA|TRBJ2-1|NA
TGCGCCAGCAGTGAGTCCCTTGATTCTTGGACAGTCCGGTTCTTC
CASSESLDSWTVRFF
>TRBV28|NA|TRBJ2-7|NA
TGTGCCAGCAGCCGCATGGGGGGGCTTACGTGGGAGCAGTACTTC
CASSRMGGLTWEQYF
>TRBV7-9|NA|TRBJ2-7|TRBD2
TGTGCCAGCAGCTTTTTGGCGGGAGATACCTACGAGCAGTACTTC
CASSFLAGDTYEQYF
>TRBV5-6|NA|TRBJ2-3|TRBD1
TGTGCCAGCAGCGCGGACAGGGCCGGCACAGATACGCAGTATTTT
CASSADRAGTDTQYF
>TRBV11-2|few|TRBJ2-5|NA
TGTGCCAGCAGCTTAGATGTAAGACGGGCCCAGTACTTC
CASSLDVRRAQYF
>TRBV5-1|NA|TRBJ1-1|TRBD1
TGCGCCAGCAGCTTCAGTCGGACAGGGGTGCTAGTCACTGAAGCTTTCTTT
CASSFSRTGVLVTEAFF
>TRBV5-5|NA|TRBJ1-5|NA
TGTGCCAGCAGCCACGCGGGGGGAGGAGTTAGCAATCAGCCCCAGCATTTT
CASSHAGGGVSNQPQHF
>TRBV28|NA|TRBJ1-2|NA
TGTGCCAGCAGGGGCCTCAGCTATGGCTACACCTTC
CASRGLSYGYTF
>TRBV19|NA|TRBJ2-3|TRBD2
TGTGCCAGTAGTGTGGGACTAGCGGGAGGGTCAGATACGCAGTATTTT
CASSVGLAGGSDTQYF
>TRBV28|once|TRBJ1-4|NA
TGTGCCAGCAGCCCAAATGAAAAACTGTTTTTT
CASSPNEKLFF
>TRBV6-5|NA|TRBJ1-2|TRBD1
TGTGCCAGCAGTTACACCGGGACAGACCACTATGGCTACACCTTC
CASSYTGTDHYGYTF
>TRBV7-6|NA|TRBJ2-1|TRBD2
TGTGCCAGCAGCTTAGTAATATCGGGACTAGCGGGAGGGCGAGGCTCCTACAATGAGCAGTTCTTC
CASSLVISGLAGGRGSYNEQFF
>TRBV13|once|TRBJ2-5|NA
TGTGCCAGCAGCTTTACTTTGGAGACCCAGTACTTC
CASSFTLETQYF
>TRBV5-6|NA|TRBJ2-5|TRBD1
TGTGCCAGCAGCGAAAAGACAGGGCTCTGGGAGACCCAGTACTTC
CASSEKTGLWETQYF
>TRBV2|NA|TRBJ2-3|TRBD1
TGTGCCAGCACCCAACAGGGGGTTGGCACAGATACGCAGTATTTT
CASTQQGVGTDTQYF
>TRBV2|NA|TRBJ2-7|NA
TGTGCCAGCAGTGGGGACGGCTACGAGCAGTACTTC
CASSGDGYEQYF
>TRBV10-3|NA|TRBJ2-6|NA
TGTGCCATCAGTGATGGGACCTATATGTCTGGGGCCAACGTCCTGACTTTC
CAISDGTYMSGANVLTF
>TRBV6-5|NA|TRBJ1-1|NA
TGTGCCAGCAGATCCGGGACAGAAGCTTTCTTT
CASRSGTEAFF
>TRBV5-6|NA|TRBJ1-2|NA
TGTGCCAGCAGTTCTGGACGTATCTATGGCTACACCTTC
CASSSGRIYGYTF
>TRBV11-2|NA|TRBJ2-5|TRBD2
TGTGCCAGCAGCTTGCTAGCGGGAGGAATCCAAGAGACCCAGTACTTC
CASSLLAGGIQETQYF
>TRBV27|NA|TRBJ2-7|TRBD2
TGTGCCAGCAGTTTACTCGCTAGCGGGAGCTACGAGCAGTACTTC
CASSLLASGSYEQYF
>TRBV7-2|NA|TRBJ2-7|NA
TGTGCCAGCAGCTTGTTCGCCTACGAGCAGTACTTC
CASSLFAYEQYF
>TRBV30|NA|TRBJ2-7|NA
TGTGCCTGGAGTGGGACAGCCTACGAGCAGTACTTC
CAWSGTAYEQYF
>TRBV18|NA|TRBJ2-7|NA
TGTGCCAGCTCACCGGTCCGGACGAGCTCCTACGAGCAGTACTTC
CASSPVRTSSYEQYF
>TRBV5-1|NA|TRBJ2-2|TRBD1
TGCGCCAGCAGCCGTACAGGGGGCCTTAACACCGGGGAGCTGTTTTTT
CASSRTGGLNTGELFF
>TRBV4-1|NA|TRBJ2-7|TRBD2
TGCGCCAGCAGCCCTTCTGACGGCACGGGAGGCTCTTTCTACGAGCAGTACTTC
CASSPSDGTGGSFYEQYF
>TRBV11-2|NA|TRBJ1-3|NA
TGTGCCAGCAGCCCCCTAGGCCCCTTTGCCGCTACCTCTGGAAACACCATATATTTT
CASSPLGPFAATSGNTIYF